What follows describes a single T cell receptor beta chain. Only in-frame clones appear in the TCRdb table, and some are missing; sequencing was by immunoSEQ multiplex PCR. This sample yields roughly 150,000 clones, of which around 91% are seen a single time; 5% to 6.5% belongs to the top ten. The V and J ends lost 7 bases and 10 bases respectively, with 17 bases between them. Per the germline V gene, CDR1 is SNHLY and CDR2 is FYNNEI. The CDR3 spans 13 residues. The data derive from a study of T cell responses to AZD1222 COVID-19 vaccine. The chain carries TRBV2 and TRBJ2-1, with D perhaps given as TRBD1 or TRBD2 (6 bases each). The input for sequencing was peripheral blood, taken 28 days after the second AZD1222 dose. This TCR was recovered from an adult who received the AZD1222 COVID-19 vaccine. The CDR3 loop is CASTNPPGGEQFF. DNA for the CDR3: TGTGCCAGCACCAACCCCCCCGGGGGCGAGCAGTTCTTC. Drawing the rest from reference TRBV2 and TRBJ2-1, the complete variable domain is EPEVTQTPSHQVTQMGQEVILRCVPISNHLYFYWYRQILGQKVEFLVSFYNNEISEKSEIFDDQFSVERPDGSNFTLKIRSTKLEDSAMYFCASTNPPGGEQFFGPGTRLTVL.